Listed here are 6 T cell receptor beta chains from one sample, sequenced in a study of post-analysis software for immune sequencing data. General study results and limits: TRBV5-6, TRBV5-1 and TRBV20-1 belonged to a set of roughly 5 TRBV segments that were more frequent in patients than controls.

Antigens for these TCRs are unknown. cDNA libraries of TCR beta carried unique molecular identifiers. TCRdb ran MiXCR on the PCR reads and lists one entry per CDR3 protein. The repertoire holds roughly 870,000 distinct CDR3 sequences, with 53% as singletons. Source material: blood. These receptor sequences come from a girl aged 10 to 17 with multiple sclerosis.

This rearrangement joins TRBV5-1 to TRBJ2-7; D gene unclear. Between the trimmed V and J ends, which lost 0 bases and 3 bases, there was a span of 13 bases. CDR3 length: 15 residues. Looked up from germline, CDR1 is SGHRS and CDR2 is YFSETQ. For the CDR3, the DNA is TGCGCCAGCAGCTTGGCTCCGGGCGCGAACTACGAGCAGTACTTC. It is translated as CASSLAPGANYEQYF. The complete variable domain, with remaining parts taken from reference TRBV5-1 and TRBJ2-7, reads KAGVTQTPRYLIKTRGQQVTLSCSPISGHRSVSWYQQTPGQGLQFLFEYFSETQRNKGNFPGRFSGRQFSNSRSEMNVSTLELGDSALYLCASSLAPGANYEQYFGPGTRLTVT.

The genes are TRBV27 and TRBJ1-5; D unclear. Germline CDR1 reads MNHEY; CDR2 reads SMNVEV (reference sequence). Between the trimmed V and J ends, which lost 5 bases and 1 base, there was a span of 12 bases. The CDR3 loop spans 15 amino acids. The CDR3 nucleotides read TGTGCCAGCAGTCACGGGGTGGTCAGCAATCAGCCCCAGCATTTT. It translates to CASSHGVVSNQPQHF.

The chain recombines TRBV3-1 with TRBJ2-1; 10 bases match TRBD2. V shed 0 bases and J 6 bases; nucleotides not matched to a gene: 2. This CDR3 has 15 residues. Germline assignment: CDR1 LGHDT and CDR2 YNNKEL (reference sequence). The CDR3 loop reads CASSQETSGVNEQFF. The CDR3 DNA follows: TGTGCCAGCAGCCAAGAAACTAGCGGGGTCAATGAGCAGTTCTTC.

CDR3 nucleotides: TGCGCCAGCAGCTTCGAACTAGCGGGGGGGACCTACGAGCAGTACTTC. This translates into CASSFELAGGTYEQYF. The rearrangement links TRBV5-1 to TRBJ2-7, with 13 bases lining up with TRBD2. In germline, CDR1 is SGHRS, CDR2 YFSETQ. With V trimmed by 2 bases and J by 2 bases, 4 bases remained unmatched. The CDR3 is 16 amino acids.

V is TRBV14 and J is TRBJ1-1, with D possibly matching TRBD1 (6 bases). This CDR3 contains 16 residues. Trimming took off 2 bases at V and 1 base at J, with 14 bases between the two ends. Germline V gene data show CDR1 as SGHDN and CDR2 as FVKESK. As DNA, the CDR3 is TGTGCCAGCAGCCAATCATACGGGGGCCAGAACACTGAAGCTTTCTTT. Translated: CASSQSYGGQNTEAFF.

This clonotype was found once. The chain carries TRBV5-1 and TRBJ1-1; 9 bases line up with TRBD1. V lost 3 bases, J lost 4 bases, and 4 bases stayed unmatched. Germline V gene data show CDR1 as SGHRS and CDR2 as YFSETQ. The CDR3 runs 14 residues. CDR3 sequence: CASSSWTGVTEAFF. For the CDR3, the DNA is TGCGCCAGCAGCTCCTGGACAGGGGTCACTGAAGCTTTCTTT. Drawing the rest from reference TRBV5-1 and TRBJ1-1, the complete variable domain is KAGVTQTPRYLIKTRGQQVTLSCSPISGHRSVSWYQQTPGQGLQFLFEYFSETQRNKGNFPGRFSGRQFSNSRSEMNVSTLELGDSALYLCASSSWTGVTEAFFGQGTRLTVV.